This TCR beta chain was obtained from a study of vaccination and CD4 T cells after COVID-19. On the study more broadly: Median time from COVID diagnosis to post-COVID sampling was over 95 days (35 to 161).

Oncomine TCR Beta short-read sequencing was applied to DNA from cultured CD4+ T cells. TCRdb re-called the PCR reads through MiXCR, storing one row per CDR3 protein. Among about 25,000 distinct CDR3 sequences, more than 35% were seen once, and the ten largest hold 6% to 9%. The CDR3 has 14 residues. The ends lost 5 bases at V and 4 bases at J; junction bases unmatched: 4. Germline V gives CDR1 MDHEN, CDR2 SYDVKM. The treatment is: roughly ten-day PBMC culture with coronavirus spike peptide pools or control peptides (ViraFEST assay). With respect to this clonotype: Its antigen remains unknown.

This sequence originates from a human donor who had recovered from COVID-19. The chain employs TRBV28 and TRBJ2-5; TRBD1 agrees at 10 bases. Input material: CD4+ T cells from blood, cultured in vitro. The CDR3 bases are TGTGCCAGCAGTCGGGACAGGGGTCCAGAGACCCAGTACTTC. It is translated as CASSRDRGPETQYF.